Listed here are 12 T cell receptor beta chains from one sample, sequenced in a study of regulatory dendritic cells for organ transplantation. Clones were sequenced by immunoSEQ multiplex PCR, and TCRdb holds only the in-frame ones, with some missing. Here the sample spans under 50,000 clones, over 80% being singletons. Sequencing was performed on naive CD8+ T cells from blood. Subset noted: CD45RA+ naive T cells. Source of these receptors: a human donor in good health.

The chain couples TRBV10-2 to TRBJ2-2; D is unresolved. V gave up 6 bases and J gave up 6 bases, with 14 bases separating them. The CDR3 is 14 residues long. Germline V gene sequence: CDR1 WSHSY, CDR2 SAAADI. As DNA, the CDR3 is TGCGCCAGCAGGGAGACTGTCGTCGCCGGGGAGCTGTTTTTT. Its protein product is CASRETVVAGELFF.

V is TRBV28 and J is TRBJ2-1, with D uncertain. The CDR3 sequence is 16 residues long. V lost 5 bases, J lost 3 bases, and 17 bases lay in between. Germline lookup yields CDR1 MDHEN and CDR2 SYDVKM. The DNA for the CDR3 is TGTGCCAGCAGTGCGCGGCGGTCGGGCCTCTACAATGAGCAGTTCTTC. Encoded protein: CASSARRSGLYNEQFF.

This chain connects TRBV9 to TRBJ1-2; a possible D gene is TRBD1 (5 bases). Germline V lookup: CDR1 SGDLS, CDR2 YYNGEE. CDR3 length: 14 residues. V shed 2 bases and J shed 2 bases, with 10 bases lying between them. The CDR3: CASSVSGANYGYTF. The CDR3 DNA follows: TGTGCCAGCAGCGTCTCCGGGGCCAACTATGGCTACACCTTC.

The gene calls are TRBV5-5 and TRBJ1-6; D gene uncertain. V lost 3 bases and J lost 6, with 13 bases in between. Germline CDR1 SGHKS, CDR2 YYEKEE (reference sequence). The CDR3 is 15 amino acids. Written as DNA, the CDR3 is TGTGCCAGCAGCTCGTCCTCCGTCACTAATTCACCCCTCCACTTT. Translated, it gives CASSSSSVTNSPLHF.

The genes are TRBV7-9 and TRBJ1-1; TRBD1 agrees at 7 bases. The J segment lost 4 bases and the V segment lost 5 bases, leaving 7 bases of the junction unmatched. CDR1 SEHNR and CDR2 FQNEAQ come from the germline V gene (reference sequence). CDR3 length: 14 residues. The DNA of the CDR3 is TGTGCCAGCAGCCCCAGGACAGGAGCCACTGAAGCTTTCTTT. It specifies CASSPRTGATEAFF.

The CDR3 protein is CASSATNEQYF. CDR3 DNA: TGCGCCAGCAGTGCGACAAATGAGCAGTACTTC. The chain uses TRBV10-2 and TRBJ2-7; no clear D. V lost 4 bases and J 7 bases, leaving 8 bases between the germline ends. Germline V gene lookup returns CDR1 WSHSY and CDR2 SAAADI. This CDR3 has 11 residues.

This chain joins TRBV7-9 and TRBJ2-7, with no clear D. V was shortened by 1 base and J by 6 bases, with 10 bases between the two germline ends. This CDR3 comprises 13 residues. The germline CDR1 and CDR2 sequences are SEHNR and FQNEAQ (reference sequence). Written as DNA, the CDR3 is TGTGCCAGCAGCTTAGTCCGGCAGGTCGAGCAGTACTTC. Translation gives CASSLVRQVEQYF.

This chain links TRBV4-2 with TRBJ2-2; weak D call: TRBD1 (5 bases). The ends were cut back, 3 bases at V and 1 base at J, with 9 bases in the middle. Germline assignment: CDR1 LGHNA and CDR2 YNFKEQ. This CDR3 is built from 15 residues. The CDR3 sequence is CASSHGRENTGELFF. Written as DNA, the CDR3 is TGTGCCAGCAGCCACGGCAGGGAGAACACCGGGGAGCTGTTTTTT.

The V and J genes are TRBV20-1 and TRBJ2-7, with D possibly matching TRBD2 (6 bases). CDR1 and CDR2 (germline): DFQATT, SNEGSKA (reference sequence). CDR3 length: 10 amino acids. Here the CDR3 DNA reads TGCTCTGGCGGGACCTACGAGCAGTACTTC. Translating it yields CSGGTYEQYF.

The chain recombines TRBV7-2 with TRBJ2-7; TRBD2 agrees at 9 bases. The CDR3 is 17 amino acids. Unmatched junction bases numbered 10, after V lost 4 bases and J lost 0 bases. CDR1 and CDR2 from the germline V gene are SGHTA and FQGNSA. CDR3 in DNA: TGTGCCAGCAGCTCTGCACTAGCGGGTTTAAGCTCCTACGAGCAGTACTTC. Translation gives CASSSALAGLSSYEQYF.

The rearrangement links TRBV5-8 to TRBJ2-7; 9 bases align to TRBD2. Germline V gives CDR1 SGHTS, CDR2 YDEGEE. This CDR3 comprises 17 residues. With 2 bases clipped from V and 3 bases from J, the junction kept 12 bases outside the gene matches. CDR3 DNA: TGTGCCAGCAGCTTCACAGCGGGAGGTACTTACTACTACGAGCAGTACTTC. This sequence encodes CASSFTAGGTYYYEQYF.

V and J are TRBV5-6 and TRBJ2-7, with 9 bases matching TRBD1. The CDR3 covers 15 residues. The germline CDR1 and CDR2 sequences are SGHDT and YYEEEE. J gave up 5 bases and V 0 bases, and 6 bases lay outside the gene matches. CDR3 residues: CASSLGGQGIHEQYF. The DNA for the CDR3 is TGTGCCAGCAGCTTGGGGGGACAGGGAATCCACGAGCAGTACTTC.